This T cell receptor beta chain was sequenced in a study of early T cells in non-severe SARS-CoV-2 infection. Study summary: The authors sequenced bulk RNA from unsorted whole blood, leaving chains unpaired. Broader study findings: Private and CD4 specificities were missed by VDJdb matching, skewed to anti-spike CD8.

CDR1 and CDR2 from the germline V gene are DFQATT and SNEGSKA (reference sequence). The ends lost 6 bases at V and 6 bases at J; junction bases unmatched: 10. This CDR3 has 14 residues. The table lists this clonotype with a few counts. Its antigen is currently unknown. The library protocol tagged individual cDNA molecules with unique molecular identifiers. TCRdb recomputed calls from the 5' RACE reads with MiXCR, one row per CDR3 protein. Of around 80,000 distinct CDR3 sequences detected, about 11% appear once; the ten largest clones hold around 13%. The chain couples TRBV20-1 to TRBJ2-1, with TRBD2 identical over 8 bases. The sequenced sample was whole blood, obtained at baseline. This TCR was recovered from an adult who was a healthcare worker with PCR-confirmed SARS-CoV-2 infection or an uninfected control (not recorded which). The CDR3 DNA sequence: TGCAGTGCCCCGGGGGGGAGCGAAATCAATGAGCAGTTCTTC. Amino acid sequence: CSAPGGSEINEQFF.